Following are 26 T cell receptor beta chains from one sample sequenced in a study of OX40 agonist ivuxolimab in advanced cancers. Produced via immunoSEQ multiplex PCR; TCRdb's table is partial and in-frame only. The sample lists tens of thousands of clones, roughly nine tenths seen once, with roughly a sixth in the top ten. The sequenced sample was CD4+ or CD8+ T cells sorted from blood, obtained in a trial of the OX40 agonist ivuxolimab. The source is an adult with an advanced solid tumor such as melanoma, head and neck, liver or kidney cancer.

The chain combines TRBV7-9 with TRBJ2-7, with 13 bases matching TRBD2. V trimming: 3 bases; J trimming: 6 bases; junction bases outside the gene matches: 17. CDR1 is SEHNR, CDR2 FQNEAQ, per germline (reference sequence). This CDR3 has 19 amino acids. The DNA of the CDR3 is TGTGCCAGCAGCTTTGACCCCGGACTAGCGGGGGACCCCACGGGCGAGCAGTACTTC. This codes for CASSFDPGLAGDPTGEQYF.

The V call is TRBV7-6, the J call TRBJ2-7; D is unclear. V lost 11 bases and J 1 base, leaving 6 bases between the germline ends. The germline V gene has CDR1 SGHVS and CDR2 FNYEAQ. This CDR3 region has 10 residues. CDR3 residues: CAVGSYEQYF. CDR3 DNA: TGTGCCGTCGGTTCCTACGAGCAGTACTTC. The full variable domain, in which reference TRBV7-6 and TRBJ2-7 provide the parts outside the CDR3, is GAGVSQSPRYKVTKRGQDVALRCDPISGHVSLYWYRQALGQGPEFLTYFNYEAQQDKSGLPNDRFSAERPEGSISTLTIQRTEQRDSAMYRCAVGSYEQYFGPGTRLTVT.

This chain links TRBV19 with TRBJ1-1; D gene uncertain. The CDR3 is made up of 15 amino acids. Germline loops: CDR1 LNHDA, CDR2 SQIVND (reference sequence). V gave up 3 bases and J gave up 3 bases, with 14 bases separating them. For the CDR3, the DNA is TGTGCCAGTAGTATTTATGGTGGCGGGGACACTGAAGCTTTCTTT. Translated, it gives CASSIYGGGDTEAFF.

The chain links TRBV7-9 to TRBJ2-7; D is unclear. Trimming pared 3 bases from V and 5 bases from J, leaving 8 bases between. This CDR3 spans 12 amino acids. In germline, CDR1 is SEHNR, CDR2 FQNEAQ (reference sequence). The CDR3 spells CASSLGFNEQYF. The CDR3 DNA sequence: TGTGCCAGCAGCTTGGGTTTCAACGAGCAGTACTTC.

The chain has TRBV9 and TRBJ1-2; D gene unclear. V was trimmed by 3 bases and J by 2 bases, leaving 2 bases between them. Per germline, CDR1 SGDLS and CDR2 YYNGEE. The CDR3 totals 11 residues. The chain's CDR3 is CASSENYGYTF. As DNA, the CDR3 is TGTGCCAGCAGCGAGAACTATGGCTACACCTTC. Together with reference TRBV9 and TRBJ1-2, the CDR3 gives the full variable domain: DSGVTQTPKHLITATGQRVTLRCSPRSGDLSVYWYQQSLDQGLQFLIQYYNGEERAKGNILERFSAQQFPDLHSELNLSSLELGDSALYFCASSENYGYTFGSGTRLTVV.

V is TRBV2 and J is TRBJ1-4; 7 bases are shared with TRBD1. The CDR3 loop spans 11 amino acids. V shed 5 bases and J 12 bases; nucleotides not matched to a gene: 3. Germline CDR1 is SNHLY and CDR2 is FYNNEI. CDR3 in DNA: TGTGCCAGCAGTTCCGGGACAGAACTGTTTTTT. Translation gives CASSSGTELFF.

The CDR3 DNA follows: TGTGCCAGCAGCCTAGGACAGCAAGCTTTCTTT. Its protein is CASSLGQQAFF. The chain employs TRBV11-2 and TRBJ1-1, with TRBD1 as a possible D gene (6 bases). CDR1 SGHAT and CDR2 FQNNGV come from the germline V gene. The V end was cut by 5 bases, the J end by 9 bases, with 10 bases between. CDR3 length: 11 amino acids.

Notes on this clone: The junction and the germline gene differ at one end; a read error may be behind it. V usage is TRBV13 and J usage is TRBJ1-4, with unresolved D. The germline V gene encodes CDR1 PRHDT and CDR2 FYEKMQ (reference sequence). The CDR3 is made up of 16 amino acids. The CDR3 sequence is CANSTRTESLNEKLFF. The DNA of the CDR3 is TGTGCCAACAGCACCCGGACGGAAAGTCTCAATGAAAAACTGTTTTTT.

The chain uses TRBV7-6 and TRBJ1-2, with 7 bases identical to TRBD1. Germline CDR1 SGHVS, CDR2 FNYEAQ. There are 18 residues in the CDR3. V trimming: 1 base; J trimming: 4 bases; junction bases outside the gene matches: 15. In nucleotides, the CDR3 is TGTGCCAGCAGCTTAGGCCCCTTTCGACAGGGTAGGAGCTATGGCTACACCTTC. This gives the protein CASSLGPFRQGRSYGYTF.

The chain links TRBV28 to TRBJ1-2, with D unclear. Germline-derived CDR1 and CDR2 are MDHEN and SYDVKM. This CDR3 is built from 12 residues. Trimming stripped 2 bases from V and 8 bases from J, with 9 bases between. The CDR3 loop reads CASSLSSQGYTF. CDR3 sequence (DNA): TGTGCCAGCAGTTTAAGCAGTCAAGGCTACACCTTC.

The gene calls are TRBV2 and TRBJ2-1; TRBD2 might be the D (6 bases). Germline V gene data show CDR1 as SNHLY and CDR2 as FYNNEI. Trimming left V 3 bases short and J 6 bases short, with 15 bases between. The length of the CDR3 is 15 residues. The CDR3 region has the DNA TGTGCCAGCAGTGAGGGGACTCAAGGGGTCAATGAGCAGTTCTTC. Translation: CASSEGTQGVNEQFF.

The V call is TRBV9, the J call TRBJ1-1; D remains unclear. V was cut by 0 bases and J by 1 base, with 4 bases left in between. The CDR3 has 13 amino acids. Germline V gives CDR1 SGDLS, CDR2 YYNGEE. The CDR3 reads CASSVDRNTEAFF. In nucleotides, the CDR3 is TGTGCCAGCAGCGTAGACCGGAACACTGAAGCTTTCTTT. Together with reference TRBV9 and TRBJ1-1, the CDR3 gives the full variable domain: DSGVTQTPKHLITATGQRVTLRCSPRSGDLSVYWYQQSLDQGLQFLIQYYNGEERAKGNILERFSAQQFPDLHSELNLSSLELGDSALYFCASSVDRNTEAFFGQGTRLTVV.

This chain joins TRBV11-2 and TRBJ1-4; D ambiguous. Trimming took off 4 bases at V and 11 bases at J, with 11 bases between the two ends. The CDR3 loop spans 12 amino acids. Per germline, CDR1 SGHAT and CDR2 FQNNGV. CDR3 amino acids: CASSSYRGKLFF. CDR3 DNA sequence: TGTGCCAGCAGCTCCTACCGTGGGAAACTGTTTTTT.

This clone was observed a few times. The gene calls are TRBV10-3 and TRBJ1-2; 8 bases align to TRBD1. The germline V gene encodes CDR1 ENHRY and CDR2 SYGVKD. CDR3 length: 15 residues. Losses at the gene ends were 6 bases for V and 4 bases for J; bases not matched to a gene: 10. The CDR3 reads CAISTAGGFAYGYTF. The CDR3 DNA reads TGTGCCATCAGCACCGCAGGGGGCTTTGCCTATGGCTACACCTTC.

V gene TRBV9 combines with J gene TRBJ1-1, with a possible D match to TRBD1 (6 bases). CDR3 size: 15 residues. V was cut by 4 bases and J by 0 bases, with 13 bases left in between. Germline-derived CDR1 and CDR2 are SGDLS and YYNGEE. Here the CDR3 reads CASSPRQVMNTEAFF. In DNA, the CDR3 is TGTGCCAGCAGCCCCCGACAGGTGATGAACACTGAAGCTTTCTTT.

The genes are TRBV27 and TRBJ2-3; D uncertain. This CDR3 comprises 12 residues. Germline V lookup: CDR1 MNHEY, CDR2 SMNVEV (reference sequence). The ends were cut back, 2 bases at V and 2 bases at J, with 2 bases in the middle. CDR3 sequence: CASSLNTDTQYF. CDR3 DNA: TGTGCCAGCAGTTTAAACACAGATACGCAGTATTTT.

A word on this clone: The identical CDR3 is also encoded by other nucleotide sequences in the sample. This sequence joins TRBV11-2 and TRBJ2-1; D gene uncertain. Germline-derived CDR1 and CDR2 are SGHAT and FQNNGV. V lost 3 bases, J lost 6 bases, and 3 bases lay in between. The CDR3 runs 11 residues. Here the CDR3 DNA reads TGTGCCAGCAGCTTGGGCAATGAGCAGTTCTTC. Translated, it gives CASSLGNEQFF.

The rearrangement uses TRBV23-1 and TRBJ1-1; D is uncertain. TRBV23-1 is classed as an ORF, of uncertain function. The V and J ends lost 4 bases and 3 bases respectively, with 18 bases between them. The CDR3 spans 16 residues. CDR3 nucleotide sequence: TGCGCCAGCAGTCGAACGGACTCCCCAAGACACACTGAAGCTTTCTTT. Its protein product is CASSRTDSPRHTEAFF.

The chain combines TRBV4-1 with TRBJ1-1; possible D gene TRBD1, 5 bases. The germline gives CDR1 MGHRA, CDR2 YSYEKL. V gave up 8 bases and J gave up 5 bases, with 24 bases separating them. The CDR3 consists of 16 residues. The CDR3 loop is CASGEQVSNLQTEAFF. The CDR3 DNA reads TGCGCCAGCGGAGAACAGGTTTCAAACTTACAAACTGAAGCTTTCTTT.

The rearrangement joins TRBV25-1 to TRBJ2-2, with D perhaps matching TRBD1 (5 bases). Trimming removed 4 bases from V and 3 bases from J, with 12 bases in between. CDR3 size: 15 residues. The germline V gene has CDR1 MGHDK and CDR2 SYGVNS. This CDR3 reads CASSAQGSDTGELFF. CDR3 DNA: TGTGCCAGCAGTGCGCAGGGATCCGACACCGGGGAGCTGTTTTTT.

V usage is TRBV6-1 and J usage is TRBJ1-5; TRBD1 is a possible D gene (5 bases). CDR1 is MNHNS, CDR2 SASEGT, per germline. Trimming cost V 2 bases and J 5 bases, with 7 bases left between them. This CDR3 has 13 residues. The CDR3 spells CASSELGDQPQHF. The CDR3 DNA reads TGTGCCAGCAGTGAATTGGGGGATCAGCCCCAGCATTTT.

V and J are TRBV2 and TRBJ1-5, with 8 nucleotides matching TRBD1. The junction had 6 bases not matched to a gene; V was cut back by 0 bases and J by 5 bases. The CDR3 extends over 16 amino acids. Germline V lookup: CDR1 SNHLY, CDR2 FYNNEI. The CDR3 coding sequence is TGTGCCAGCAGTGAAGCAGGGACAGGTTGGTATCAGCCCCAGCATTTT. Translation gives CASSEAGTGWYQPQHF.

The chain recombines TRBV20-1 with TRBJ1-1; D call uncertain. Germline CDR1 DFQATT, CDR2 SNEGSKA (reference sequence). The CDR3 spans 11 residues. V was pared by 1 base and J by 6 bases, with 6 bases between. CDR3 in amino acids: CSARGLAEAFF. In DNA form, the CDR3 reads TGCAGTGCTAGAGGGCTTGCTGAAGCTTTCTTT.

The rearrangement uses TRBV7-3 and TRBJ2-3, with D unclear. The CDR3 length is 15 residues. The germline V gene encodes CDR1 SGHTA and CDR2 FQGTGA. Trimming left V 2 bases short and J 3 bases short, with 12 bases between. CDR3 bases: TGTGCCAGCAGCTTAGGTGACACTGTAACAGATACGCAGTATTTT. This gives the protein CASSLGDTVTDTQYF.

The rearrangement joins TRBV2 to TRBJ2-2, with D possibly TRBD2 on 5 matching bases. CDR1 SNHLY and CDR2 FYNNEI come from the germline V gene. The V end was cut by 1 base, the J end by 13 bases, with 16 bases between. The CDR3 totals 14 residues. CDR3 coding DNA: TGTGCCAGCAGTGAAGTCACGGACTTTGGTGGGCTGTTTTTT. This gives the protein CASSEVTDFGGLFF.

The chain recombines TRBV4-1 with TRBJ1-3; D unclear. The CDR3 runs 15 residues. Germline V gene sequence: CDR1 MGHRA, CDR2 YSYEKL. V lost 1 base and J lost 2, with 9 bases in between. CDR3 protein: CASSQVDNAGNTIYF. CDR3 DNA: TGCGCCAGCAGCCAAGTAGACAACGCTGGAAACACCATATATTTT.